The following is a T cell receptor beta chain sequence with its context. Its target is not known. The sequenced template was cDNA made from the entire isolated RNA. The method was immunoSEQ multiplex PCR; TCRdb's version includes in-frame clones alone and lacks a portion of them. In the table there are hundreds of thousands of clones, roughly 15% of which are singletons. This specimen comes from a study of beta chain features in type 1 diabetes. Study-wide findings and caveats: All four CD4+ subsets of Type 1 diabetes patients contained TCRB CDR3s that were moderately but significantly shorter.

From germline, CDR1 is SGHAT and CDR2 FQDESV (reference sequence). This CDR3 has 14 residues. V was cut by 5 bases and J by 3 bases, with 13 bases left in between. Sequenced: naive CD4+ T cells from blood. V gene TRBV11-1 combines with J gene TRBJ1-1; D not certain. The TCR originated in a man between 18 and 35 years old in good health. The CDR3 reads CASSPGVQDTEAFF. The CDR3 DNA is TGTGCCAGCAGCCCTGGGGTTCAAGACACTGAAGCTTTCTTT.